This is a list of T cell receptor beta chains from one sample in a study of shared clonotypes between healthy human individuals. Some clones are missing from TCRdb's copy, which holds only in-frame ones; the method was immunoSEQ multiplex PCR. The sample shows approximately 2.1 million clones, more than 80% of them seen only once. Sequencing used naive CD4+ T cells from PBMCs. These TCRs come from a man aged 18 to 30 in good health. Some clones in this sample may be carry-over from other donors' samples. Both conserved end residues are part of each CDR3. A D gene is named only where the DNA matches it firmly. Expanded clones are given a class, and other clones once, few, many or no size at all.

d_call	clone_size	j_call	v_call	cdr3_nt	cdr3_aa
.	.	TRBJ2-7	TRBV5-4	TGTGCCAGCAGCTTGGACAGGTCTCCCTACGAGCAGTACTTC	CASSLDRSPYEQYF
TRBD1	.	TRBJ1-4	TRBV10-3	TGTGCCATCAGTGAGTCCTTGTCCGGGACAGGGGGTCCCCTGCCTGAAAAACTGTTTTTT	CAISESLSGTGGPLPEKLFF
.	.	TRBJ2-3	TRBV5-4	TGTGCCAGCAGCTCGGGTGGGCGGGGTGAAGATACGCAGTATTTT	CASSSGGRGEDTQYF
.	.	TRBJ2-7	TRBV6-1	TGTGCCAGCAGTGCACGGAACTACGAGCAGTACTTC	CASSARNYEQYF
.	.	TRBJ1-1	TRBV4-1	TGCGCCAGCAGCCAAGACAGCTTCGGGACTGAAGCTTTCTTT	CASSQDSFGTEAFF
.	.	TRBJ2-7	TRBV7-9	TGTGCCGGAAGGAAGACAGGTTTGCTCTTTGAGCAGTACTTC	CAGRKTGLLFEQYF
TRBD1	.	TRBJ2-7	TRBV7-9	TGTGCCAGCAGCAACCTAGACAGGGGCGGCTACGAGCAGTACTTC	CASSNLDRGGYEQYF
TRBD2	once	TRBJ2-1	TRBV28	TGTGCCAGCAGGACTAGCGGGAGGGGGATTGGATCTGAGTTCTTC	CASRTSGRGIGSEFF
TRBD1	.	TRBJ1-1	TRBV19	TGTGCCACTAGGAGGGACAGATTGATGGGCACTGAAGCTTTCTTT	CATRRDRLMGTEAFF
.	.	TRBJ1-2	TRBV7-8	TGTGCCAGCAGTTCATCAGGGGATGGCTACACCTTC	CASSSSGDGYTF
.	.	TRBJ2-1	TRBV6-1	TGTGCCAGCAGTGGATGGGGCAATGAGCAGTTCTTC	CASSGWGNEQFF
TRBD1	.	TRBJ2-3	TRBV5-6	TGTGCCAGCAGCCCCGGACAGGGGGTAACAGATACGCAGTATTTT	CASSPGQGVTDTQYF
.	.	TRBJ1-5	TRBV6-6	TGTGCCAGCAGTTACTCGGGGGAGGGGGGCATCCAGCCCCAGCATTTT	CASSYSGEGGIQPQHF
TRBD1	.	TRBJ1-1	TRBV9	TGTGCCAGCAGCGTAGGGGGACAGGTTGGCACTGAAGCTTTCTTT	CASSVGGQVGTEAFF
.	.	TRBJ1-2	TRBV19	TGTGCCAGTAATTCCCTACACTATGGCTACACCTTC	CASNSLHYGYTF
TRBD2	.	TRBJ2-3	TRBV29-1	TGCAGCGTGGGCACTAGCGGGAGGGCCTCAGTTACGCAGTATTTT	CSVGTSGRASVTQYF
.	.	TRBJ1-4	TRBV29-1	TGCAGCGCTATGACAGGAGGTGAAAAACTGTTTTTT	CSAMTGGEKLFF
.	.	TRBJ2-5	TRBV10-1	TGCGCCAGCAGTGAGTCGGGGACCAGGGCACTTCGAGAGACCCAGTACTTC	CASSESGTRALRETQYF
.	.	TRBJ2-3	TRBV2	TGTGCCACCAACAAAGAGAGCACAGATACGCAGTATTTT	CATNKESTDTQYF
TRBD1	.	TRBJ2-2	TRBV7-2	TGTGCCAGCAGCGGACCTCAAGGGGGCACGTTAACCGGGGAGCTGTTTTTT	CASSGPQGGTLTGELFF
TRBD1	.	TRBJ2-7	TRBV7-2	TGTGCCAGCAGCGTCCGGGACAGGGGAACCTACGAGCAGTACTTC	CASSVRDRGTYEQYF
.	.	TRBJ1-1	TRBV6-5	TGTGCCAGCAGTCCGGGTCGAAGGAACACTGAAGCTTTCTTT	CASSPGRRNTEAFF
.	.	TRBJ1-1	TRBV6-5	TGTGCCAGCAGAAAAACGGGGACTTCGGGCACTGAAGCTTTCTTT	CASRKTGTSGTEAFF
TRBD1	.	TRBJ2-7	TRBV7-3	TGTGCCAGCAGCGTTGACAGGGGGCCTAACTACGAGCAGTACTTC	CASSVDRGPNYEQYF
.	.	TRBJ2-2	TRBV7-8	TGTGCCAGCAGCAACGGCGGGTTTTACACCGGGGAGCTGTTTTTT	CASSNGGFYTGELFF
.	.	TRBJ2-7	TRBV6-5	TGTGCCAGCAGTCGGGCCGGAGAAGCCTACGAGCAGTACTTC	CASSRAGEAYEQYF
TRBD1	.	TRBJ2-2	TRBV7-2	TGTGCCAGCAGCTTCTATTCTCAGGGGGTGACCGGGGAGCTGTTTTTT	CASSFYSQGVTGELFF
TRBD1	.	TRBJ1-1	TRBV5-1	TGCGCCAGCAGCCGACAGGGGGTAGCTTTCTTT	CASSRQGVAFF
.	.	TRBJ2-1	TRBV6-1	TGTGCCAGCAGACTAGAAATACTCAATGAGCAGTTCTTC	CASRLEILNEQFF
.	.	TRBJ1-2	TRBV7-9	TGTGCCAGCAGCTTACGCGCGGACTGCACCTTC	CASSLRADCTF
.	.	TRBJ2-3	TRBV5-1	TGCGCCAGCAGCTTTGGACTATCGCCAGATACGCAGTATTTT	CASSFGLSPDTQYF
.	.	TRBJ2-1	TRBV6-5	TGTGCCAGCAGGCGGGACAGCTACAATGAGCAGTTCTTC	CASRRDSYNEQFF
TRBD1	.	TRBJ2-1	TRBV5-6	TGTGCCAGCAGCTGGGGACAGGGTTTTTACAATGAGCAGTTCTTC	CASSWGQGFYNEQFF
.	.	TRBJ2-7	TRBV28	TGTGCCAGCAGTCCGACGGGAGCCTACGAGCAGTACTTC	CASSPTGAYEQYF
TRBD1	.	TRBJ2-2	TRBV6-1	TGTGCCAGCAGTGGATACCCCCCGGGACAGGTATCCGGGGAGCTGTTTTTT	CASSGYPPGQVSGELFF
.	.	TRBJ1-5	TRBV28	TGTGCCAGCAGTGTCAGGGGACGGTTCAATCAGCCCCAGCATTTT	CASSVRGRFNQPQHF
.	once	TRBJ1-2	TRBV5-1	TGCGCCAGCAGCTTGGCAAGCGGAGGAGACTATGGCTACACCTTC	CASSLASGGDYGYTF
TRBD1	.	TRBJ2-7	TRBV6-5	TGTGCCAGCAGTTACGGGGGACAGGGGTTAGTAGGCTACTACTTC	CASSYGGQGLVGYYF
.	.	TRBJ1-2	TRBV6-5	TGTGCCAGCAGTTACTCTAATAACAAGGGTAACTATGGCTACACCTTC	CASSYSNNKGNYGYTF
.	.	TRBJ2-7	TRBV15	TGTGCCACCAGCAGAGATGGGGGGGCAGGTTCCTACGAGCAGTACTTC	CATSRDGGAGSYEQYF
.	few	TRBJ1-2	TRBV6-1	TGTGCCAGCAGTGAGGTTAACTATGGCTACACCTTC	CASSEVNYGYTF
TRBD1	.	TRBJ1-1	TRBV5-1	TGCGCCAGCAGCTTGGTATCGGGACAGGGGAACACTGAAGCTTTCTTT	CASSLVSGQGNTEAFF
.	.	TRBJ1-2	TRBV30	TGTGCCTGGAGTCCCGGGGTAGGTGGCTACACCTTC	CAWSPGVGGYTF
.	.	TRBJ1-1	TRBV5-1	TGCGCCAGCAGCTTGAGGGATTTCGGCACTGAAGCTTTCTTT	CASSLRDFGTEAFF
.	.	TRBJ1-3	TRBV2	TGTGCCAGCAGTGAAGAATCAGGACGTTCTGGAAACACCATATATTTT	CASSEESGRSGNTIYF
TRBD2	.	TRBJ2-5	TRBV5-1	TGCGCCAGCAGCCGCGGGACTAGCGGGCCTCAAGAGACCCAGTACTTC	CASSRGTSGPQETQYF
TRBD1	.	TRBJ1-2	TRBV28	TGTGCCAGCAGCCTTACCGGGACAGGGTTTTATGGCTACACCTTC	CASSLTGTGFYGYTF